This T cell receptor beta chain derives from a study of blood T cells in healthy people across ages (dated by TCRdb to between 2015 and 2016). Concerning the study at large: Template switching captured roughly one uniquely barcoded TCR beta cDNA molecule per two T cells in model experiments. The study measured age-related changes in TCR beta repertoire diversity using deep sequencing normalized with unique cDNA molecular identifiers. Four age groups were formed from the donors: young (average approximately 15 years), middle-aged (approximately 40), aged (more than 55) and long-lived (around 82). Using the same blood draw, the study looked at two additional independent replicas of 1 million unique cDNA reads for two donors, one aged 18 to 30 and the other aged 80 or older. To avoid experimental bias, donors of different ages were randomly spread across the sequencing lanes. Overall study results and their limits: Estimates of total diversity from one million sequenced T cells were regarded as lower bounds and underestimates. Compared with the aged group, the long-lived group had more naive CD4+ T cells, fewer expanded clones and increased TCR diversity, a pattern suggesting age selection. Observed TCR beta diversity correlated strongly with the percentage of naive T cells measured by flow cytometry. Observed TCR beta diversity per million T cells fell roughly linearly with age, and a significant reduction was already apparent by age roughly 40. Because the CMV infection status of the donors was unknown, age-related changes in expanded clonotypes may potentially have been confounded. Since profiling was done on bulk unsorted PBMCs, naive and antigen-experienced compartments could not be conclusively compared.

As concerns this clonotype: What antigen it recognizes has not been identified. No much larger clonotype is one base removed from it; base qualities were not supplied.

The library came from 5' RACE. Reads for this sample came from an Illumina HiSeq 2500. A second PCR of roughly 6 to 11 cycles was run with a J-beta primer mix and a sample-barcoded 5' primer. Each TCR beta cDNA molecule received a unique molecular identifier from a template-switch 5' adaptor carrying 12 random nucleotides. Each sample yielded at least 2.5 million CDR3-containing paired-end reads. First-strand cDNA was synthesized from all RNA with the Mint cDNA synthesis kit, primed by a TRBC-specific oligonucleotide. After uracil-DNA glycosylase treatment, a first 18-cycle PCR used universal primers M1SS and BC2_uni_R on all cDNA. Turning to the authors' computational methods: Each sample was normalized by randomly selecting 1 million high-quality reads, each carrying a distinct molecular identifier. Reads sharing molecular identifiers were discarded rather than binned into consensus sequences. CDR3 identification, clonotype clustering and error correction used MiTCR with a Q25 quality threshold and the strictest error-elimination algorithm. A nonparametric unseen species model using Euler transformation provided a lower-bound estimate of total TCR beta diversity. TCRdb redid the processing of the public reads, applying fastp at Q25 and MiXCR, and retained in-frame beta chains. When rows share a CDR3 protein, they turn into one entry using the most common DNA and genes. The V and J calls were determined by TCRdb, not by the authors. This sample gives around 850,000 distinct CDR3 sequences in total; roughly 34% of them show up just once. The ten largest account for about an eighth of the sample.

The roughly 39 donors, aged about 6 to 95 years, were systemically healthy Caucasian individuals from Russia. Around 9.9 milliliters of peripheral blood were collected from each donor into EDTA-treated Vacutainer tubes. Ficoll-Paque density-gradient centrifugation was used to isolate PBMCs, with at least 6.5 million per sample. Total RNA was extracted from PBMCs with Trizol reagent, with at least 5.5 micrograms obtained per sample. For every donor, flow cytometry on a PBMC aliquot measured the percentage of naive CD45RAhigh/CD27high T cells. Trimmed from V: 5 bases; trimmed from J: 5 bases; junction bases lacking a gene match: 9. CDR1 is given as MDHEN and CDR2 as SYDVKM, both from the germline V gene. Spanning cysteine to phenylalanine, the CDR3 consists of 15 amino acids. The DNA shown is the 45-base CDR3, in frame from base 1.

The chain joins TRBV28 to TRBJ2-7, with 10 central nucleotides matching TRBD1. This sequence originates from a young man in good health. Sequenced input: blood. The nucleotide sequence reads as follows: TGTGCCAGCAGTCGGACAGGGGGGGAGTCCGACGAGCAGTACTTC. Its product reads: CASSRTGGESDEQYF.